This T cell receptor (beta chain) was profiled in a study of T cells in Graves' hyperthyroidism and ophthalmopathy. Per the germline V gene, CDR1 is KGHDR and CDR2 is SFDVKD. Trimming removed 2 bases at V and 2 bases at J, with 7 bases between. CDR3 length equals 14 residues. Researchers took RNA transcripts and amplified the TCR beta CDR3 regions from them. The TCR CDR3 first-round RT-PCR relied on the HTBI primer set. From the multiplex PCR reads, TCRdb called clonotypes with MiXCR, one entry per CDR3 protein. There are around 56,000 distinct CDR3 sequences in the sample; just under 50% occur only once, and roughly an eighth lies in the top ten. This clonotype is medium-sized by share.

Material for sequencing was blood. The TCR comes from a young woman with Graves' ophthalmopathy. This chain connects TRBV24-1 to TRBJ2-3; D ambiguous. Written as DNA, the CDR3 is TGTGCCACCAGTGATTATCCCCTCACAGATACGCAGTATTTT. This encodes CATSDYPLTDTQYF.